This is a list of T cell receptor beta chains from one sample in a study of OX40 agonist ivuxolimab in advanced cancers. The assay was immunoSEQ multiplex PCR, and TCRdb's table has in-frame clones only and misses some. This sample carries 55,000 to 75,000 clones, 80% to 90% of them seen once, and the ten largest clones take 0.3% to 0.4%. The source was CD4+ or CD8+ T cells sorted from blood, collected in a trial of the OX40 agonist ivuxolimab. Receptor source: an adult with an advanced solid tumor such as melanoma, head and neck, liver or kidney cancer. The CDR3 runs from the conserved cysteine through the conserved F or W. Each record gives: D gene, J gene, V gene, clone size, CDR3 DNA, CDR3 protein. A D gene is named only where the DNA matches it firmly. Rows give clone size only sometimes, using once, few, many, or a class for an expanded clone.

TRBD1 | TRBJ2-2 | TRBV10-3 | NA | TGTGCCATCAGTGGGGGGACAGAGACCGGGGAGCTGTTTTTT | CAISGGTETGELFF
TRBD1 | TRBJ1-2 | TRBV18 | NA | TGTGCCAGCTCACCTGGGACAGGAATTAACTATGGCTACACCTTC | CASSPGTGINYGYTF
TRBD1 | TRBJ1-1 | TRBV10-3 | NA | TGTGCCATCAGTTCCAGACAGGGGGATGGCACTGAAGCTTTCTTT | CAISSRQGDGTEAFF
NA | TRBJ1-3 | TRBV21-1 | NA | TGTGCCAGCAGCAAAGGCCCTTGCTCTGGAAACACCATATATTTT | CASSKGPCSGNTIYF
NA | TRBJ1-5 | TRBV19 | NA | TGTGCCAGTAGTCAATACGGGGGGAGCAATCAGCCCCAGCATTTT | CASSQYGGSNQPQHF
TRBD2 | TRBJ2-1 | TRBV2 | NA | TGTGCCAGCAGTGGCAAGGGACTAGCGGGAGGCAGCTCCTACAATGAGCAGTTCTTC | CASSGKGLAGGSSYNEQFF
NA | TRBJ2-7 | TRBV7-2 | once | TGTGCCAGCAGCTTTAGTGGGGCAGAAATCTACGAGCAGTACTTC | CASSFSGAEIYEQYF
NA | TRBJ2-3 | TRBV7-9 | NA | TGTGCCAGCAGCTTAGTTGGCAGGGGCCTCACAGATACGCAGTATTTT | CASSLVGRGLTDTQYF
NA | TRBJ1-2 | TRBV4-2 | few | TGTGCCAGCAGCCAAGAGCGAAGTAACTATGGCTACACCTTC | CASSQERSNYGYTF
TRBD2 | TRBJ2-5 | TRBV6-4 | NA | TGTGCCAGCAGGGGTTGGCACGGCCAGGAGCGGGAGGTCCAAGAGACCCAGTACTTC | CASRGWHGQEREVQETQYF
NA | TRBJ1-1 | TRBV2 | NA | TGTGCCAGCAGTGCTAAAGGCCGGAACACTGAAGCTTTCTTT | CASSAKGRNTEAFF
TRBD1 | TRBJ2-5 | TRBV10-2 | once | TGCGCCAGCAGTGCGCCGGGACAGGGACACGAGACCCAGTACTTC | CASSAPGQGHETQYF
NA | TRBJ1-2 | TRBV10-1 | NA | TGCGCCAGCAGTCCCTCCGTGAGCGAAGGCTACACCTTC | CASSPSVSEGYTF
TRBD1 | TRBJ2-7 | TRBV11-2 | NA | TGTGCCAGCAGCCAGGACAGGGGGCTCGAGCAGTACTTC | CASSQDRGLEQYF
NA | TRBJ1-5 | TRBV9 | NA | TGTGCCAGCAGCGTAGGTAGGACGACTCAGCCCCAGCATTTT | CASSVGRTTQPQHF
NA | TRBJ2-7 | TRBV10-1 | NA | TGCGCCAGCAGTGCCGGGGCCCTATCCTACGAGCAGTACTTC | CASSAGALSYEQYF
TRBD1 | TRBJ1-5 | TRBV19 | NA | TGTGCCAGTAGTATACCCCGGGGACAGGGAATTCAGCCCCAGCATTTT | CASSIPRGQGIQPQHF
NA | TRBJ2-1 | TRBV5-1 | NA | TGCGCCAGCAGCTTGCTTGGGACCGGGGATGAGCAGTTCTTC | CASSLLGTGDEQFF
NA | TRBJ1-3 | TRBV11-2 | NA | TGTGCCAGCAGCTTAAGACCCCAGCCCCCTGGAAACACCATATATTTT | CASSLRPQPPGNTIYF
TRBD1 | TRBJ2-7 | TRBV28 | NA | TGTGCCAGCAGTTCCCACGGGACAGGGGGCGACGAGCAGTACTTC | CASSSHGTGGDEQYF